This entry lists 11 T cell receptor beta chains sequenced from one sample in a study of blood T cell repertoires in COVID-19. Sequencing used immunoSEQ multiplex PCR; TCRdb keeps in-frame clones, though not all of them. This sample carries some 490,000 clones, 75% to 90% of them seen once, and the ten largest clones take more than 3%. Sequences were obtained from peripheral blood. These receptors were obtained from a human donor in a cohort sampled during active COVID-19.

This clone has just a few counts. The chain recombines TRBV28 with TRBJ2-5; 7 bases fit TRBD1. The CDR3 is 13 amino acids. V shed 5 bases and J 5 bases; nucleotides not matched to a gene: 5. Per germline, CDR1 MDHEN and CDR2 SYDVKM. In DNA form, the CDR3 reads TGTGCCAGCAGTCCCCAGGGGGAGGAGACCCAGTACTTC. Its protein is CASSPQGEETQYF.

The chain employs TRBV7-3 and TRBJ1-1, with TRBD1 as a possible D gene (5 bases). V was cut by 2 bases and J by 5 bases, with 9 bases left in between. CDR3 length: 13 residues. From germline, CDR1 is SGHTA and CDR2 FQGTGA. The CDR3 DNA follows: TGTGCCAGCAGCTTAGAGGAGGGGACTGAAGCTTTCTTT. Translating gives CASSLEEGTEAFF.

This rearrangement joins TRBV11-1 to TRBJ2-3; no reliable D call. V dropped 5 bases and J dropped 2 bases, with 14 bases sitting between them. Germline V gives CDR1 SGHAT, CDR2 FQDESV (reference sequence). The CDR3 is made up of 15 amino acids. CDR3 nucleotides: TGTGCCAGCAGCGCCGACGGAAGACTCACAGATACGCAGTATTTT. Protein product: CASSADGRLTDTQYF.

The CDR3 nucleotides are TGTGCCAGCAGTTTATCGTACAGGGATCAGCCCCAGCATTTT. It translates to CASSLSYRDQPQHF. The genes are TRBV28 and TRBJ1-5; possibly TRBD1 for D (6 bases). The CDR3 runs to 14 residues. Looked up from germline, CDR1 is MDHEN and CDR2 is SYDVKM. V lost 1 base and J 5 bases, leaving 9 bases between the germline ends.

The chain uses TRBV9 and TRBJ2-1; a weak D match, TRBD2 (7 bases). The CDR3 length is 15 residues. V lost 0 bases and J 8 bases, leaving 15 bases between the germline ends. Germline CDR1 and CDR2: SGDLS and YYNGEE. In DNA form, the CDR3 reads TGTGCCAGCAGCGTAGAGGGGGGGTTCTCGGATGAGCAGTTCTTC. Encoded protein: CASSVEGGFSDEQFF. Looking up the rest from reference TRBV9 and TRBJ2-1 gives the full variable domain: DSGVTQTPKHLITATGQRVTLRCSPRSGDLSVYWYQQSLDQGLQFLIQYYNGEERAKGNILERFSAQQFPDLHSELNLSSLELGDSALYFCASSVEGGFSDEQFFGPGTRLTVL.

The V gene is TRBV28, the J gene TRBJ1-2; D call uncertain. CDR1 and CDR2 (germline): MDHEN, SYDVKM. Between the trimmed V and J ends, which lost 2 bases and 2 bases, there was a span of 18 bases. This CDR3 has 17 amino acids. The CDR3 here is CASSLISGILPNYGYTF. The DNA for the CDR3 is TGTGCCAGCAGTTTAATCTCCGGGATCCTACCAAACTATGGCTACACCTTC.

The chain is built from TRBV15 and TRBJ1-1, with D hard to call. This CDR3 has 15 amino acids. Germline-derived CDR1 and CDR2 are LNHNV and YYDKDF (reference sequence). The ends were cut back, 0 bases at V and 2 bases at J, with 10 bases in the middle. The chain's CDR3 is CATSREYGGNTEAFF. CDR3 coding DNA: TGTGCCACCAGCAGAGAATACGGAGGAAACACTGAAGCTTTCTTT.

This clone was picked up a small number of times. Other DNA sequences from this sample encode an identical CDR3 as well. The gene calls are TRBV5-8 and TRBJ1-5; possibly TRBD1 for D (6 bases). Trimming shortened V by 5 bases and J by 4 bases, and 10 bases separated the two germline ends. Germline CDR1 SGHTS, CDR2 YDEGEE. This CDR3 region has 13 residues. Written as DNA, the CDR3 is TGTGCCAGCAGATCGACAGGAAATCAGCCCCAGCATTTT. It specifies CASRSTGNQPQHF.

The chain employs TRBV7-2 and TRBJ2-1, with 11 bases lining up with TRBD2. The CDR3 sequence is 17 residues long. Germline CDR1 and CDR2: SGHTA and FQGNSA. V lost 1 base and J lost 10; bases outside the gene matches: 12. As DNA, the CDR3 is TGTGCCAGCAGCTTAGGTCCGGGACTAGCGGCCCCTAGAGAGCAGTTCTTC. Amino acid sequence: CASSLGPGLAAPREQFF.

The rearrangement uses TRBV30 and TRBJ1-1, with D tentatively TRBD1 (5 bases). CDR1 is GTSNPN, CDR2 SVGIG, per germline (reference sequence). CDR3 length: 14 amino acids. Trimming removed 4 bases at V and 11 bases at J, with 23 bases between. In DNA, the CDR3 is TGTGCCTGGAACAAAATCCCCGAGGACACCGGCGCTTTCTTT. Translating it yields CAWNKIPEDTGAFF.

This clone has just one count. This chain joins TRBV6-4 and TRBJ1-1; D perhaps matches TRBD1 (5 bases). Trimming cost V 7 bases and J 1 base, with 13 bases left between them. The CDR3 loop spans 14 amino acids. Germline values: CDR1 MRHNA, CDR2 SNTAGT. The CDR3 region is CASKVEQANTEAFF. The CDR3, as DNA: TGTGCCAGCAAGGTGGAACAGGCGAACACTGAAGCTTTCTTT.